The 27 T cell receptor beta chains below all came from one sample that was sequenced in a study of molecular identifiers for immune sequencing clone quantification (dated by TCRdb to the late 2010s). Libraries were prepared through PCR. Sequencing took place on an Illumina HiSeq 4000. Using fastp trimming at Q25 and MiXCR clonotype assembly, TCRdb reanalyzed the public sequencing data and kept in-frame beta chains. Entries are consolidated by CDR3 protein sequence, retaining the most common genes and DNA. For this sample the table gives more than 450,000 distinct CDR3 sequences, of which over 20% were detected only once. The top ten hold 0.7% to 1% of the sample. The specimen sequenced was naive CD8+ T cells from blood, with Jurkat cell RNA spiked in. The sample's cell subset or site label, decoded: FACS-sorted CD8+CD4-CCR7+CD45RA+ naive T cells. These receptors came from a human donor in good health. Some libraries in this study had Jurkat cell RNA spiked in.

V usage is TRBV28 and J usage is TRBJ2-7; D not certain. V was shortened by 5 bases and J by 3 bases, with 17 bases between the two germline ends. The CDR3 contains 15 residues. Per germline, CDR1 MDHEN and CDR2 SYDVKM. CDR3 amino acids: CASSPIIESFYEQYF. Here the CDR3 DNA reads TGTGCCAGCAGTCCGATCATCGAGTCTTTCTACGAGCAGTACTTC.

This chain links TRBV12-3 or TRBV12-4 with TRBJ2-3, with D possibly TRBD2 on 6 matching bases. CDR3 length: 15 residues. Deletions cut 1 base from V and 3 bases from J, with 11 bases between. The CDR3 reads CASSLGPGTTDTQYF. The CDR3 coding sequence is TGTGCCAGCAGTTTAGGCCCAGGGACTACAGATACGCAGTATTTT.

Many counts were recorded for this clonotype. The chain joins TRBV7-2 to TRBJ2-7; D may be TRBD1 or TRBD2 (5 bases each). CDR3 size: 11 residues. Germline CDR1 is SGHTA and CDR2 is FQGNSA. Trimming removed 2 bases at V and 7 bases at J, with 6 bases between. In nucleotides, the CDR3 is TGTGCCAGCAGCTTATGGGGGGAGCAGTACTTC. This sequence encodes CASSLWGEQYF.

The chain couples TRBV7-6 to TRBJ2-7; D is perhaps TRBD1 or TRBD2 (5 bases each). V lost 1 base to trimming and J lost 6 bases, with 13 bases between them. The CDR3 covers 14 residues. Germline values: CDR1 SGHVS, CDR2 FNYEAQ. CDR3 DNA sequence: TGTGCCAGCAGCTTAGGTCTCGGGGCCGGCGAGCAGTACTTC. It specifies CASSLGLGAGEQYF.

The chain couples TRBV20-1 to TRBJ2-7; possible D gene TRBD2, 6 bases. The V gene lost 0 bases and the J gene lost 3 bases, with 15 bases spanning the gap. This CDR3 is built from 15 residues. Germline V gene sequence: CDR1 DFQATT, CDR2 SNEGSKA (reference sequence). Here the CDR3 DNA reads TGCAGTGCTAGAGATCGGTGGCGGGGAAGCTACGAGCAGTACTTC. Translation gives CSARDRWRGSYEQYF.

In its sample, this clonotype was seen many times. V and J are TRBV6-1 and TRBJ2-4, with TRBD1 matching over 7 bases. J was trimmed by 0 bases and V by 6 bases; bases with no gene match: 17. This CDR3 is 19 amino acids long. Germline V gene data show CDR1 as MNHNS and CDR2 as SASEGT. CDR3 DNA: TGTGCCAGCAGAGAAATGGGACAGCGCCAGGCCCTAGCCAAAAACATTCAGTACTTC. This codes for CASREMGQRQALAKNIQYF.

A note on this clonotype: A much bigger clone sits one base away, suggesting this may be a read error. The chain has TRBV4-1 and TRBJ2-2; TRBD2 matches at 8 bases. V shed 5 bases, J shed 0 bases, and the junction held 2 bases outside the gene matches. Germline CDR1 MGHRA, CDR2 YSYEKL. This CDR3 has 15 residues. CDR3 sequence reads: CASSSAGANTGELFF. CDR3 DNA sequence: TGCGCCAGCAGCTCAGCGGGAGCGAACACCGGGGAGCTGTTTTTT.

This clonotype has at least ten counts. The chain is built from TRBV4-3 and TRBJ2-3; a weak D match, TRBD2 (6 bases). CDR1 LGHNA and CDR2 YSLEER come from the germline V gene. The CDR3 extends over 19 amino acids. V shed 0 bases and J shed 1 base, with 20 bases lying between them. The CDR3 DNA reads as TGCGCCAGCAGCCAAGAAAGGGACTCCCAAGGGGCCGGCACAGATACGCAGTATTTT. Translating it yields CASSQERDSQGAGTDTQYF.

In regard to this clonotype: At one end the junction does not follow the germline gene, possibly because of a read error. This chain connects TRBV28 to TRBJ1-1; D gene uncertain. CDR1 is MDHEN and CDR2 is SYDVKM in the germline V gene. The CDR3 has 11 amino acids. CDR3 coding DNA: TGTGCCGGCAGCTATGCCACTGAAGCTTTCTTT. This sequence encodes CAGSYATEAFF.

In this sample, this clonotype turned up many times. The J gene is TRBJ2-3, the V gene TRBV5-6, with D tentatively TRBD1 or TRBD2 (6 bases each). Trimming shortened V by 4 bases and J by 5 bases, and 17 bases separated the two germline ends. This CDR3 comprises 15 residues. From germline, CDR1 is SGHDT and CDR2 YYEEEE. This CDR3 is CASSPGGLAGDTQYF. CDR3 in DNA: TGTGCCAGCAGCCCCGGGGGCCTAGCTGGAGATACGCAGTATTTT.

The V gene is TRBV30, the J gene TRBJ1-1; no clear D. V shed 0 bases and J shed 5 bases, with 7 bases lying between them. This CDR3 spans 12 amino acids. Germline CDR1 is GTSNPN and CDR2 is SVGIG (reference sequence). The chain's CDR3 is CAWSVYGTEAFF. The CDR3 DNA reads TGTGCCTGGAGTGTATACGGTACTGAAGCTTTCTTT.

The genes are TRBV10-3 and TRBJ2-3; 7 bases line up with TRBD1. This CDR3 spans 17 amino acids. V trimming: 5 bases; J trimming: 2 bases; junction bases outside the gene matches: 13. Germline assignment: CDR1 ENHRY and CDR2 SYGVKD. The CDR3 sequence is CAISTGVLKTNTDTQYF. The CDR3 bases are TGTGCCATCAGTACAGGGGTCTTGAAAACCAACACAGATACGCAGTATTTT.

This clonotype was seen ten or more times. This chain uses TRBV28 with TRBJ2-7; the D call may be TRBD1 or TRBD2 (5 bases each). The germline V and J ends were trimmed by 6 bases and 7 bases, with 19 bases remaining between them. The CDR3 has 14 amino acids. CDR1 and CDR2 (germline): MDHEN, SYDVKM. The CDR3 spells CASSYRGVRGEQYF. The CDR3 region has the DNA TGTGCCAGCAGCTACCGGGGCGTCCGCGGGGAGCAGTACTTC.

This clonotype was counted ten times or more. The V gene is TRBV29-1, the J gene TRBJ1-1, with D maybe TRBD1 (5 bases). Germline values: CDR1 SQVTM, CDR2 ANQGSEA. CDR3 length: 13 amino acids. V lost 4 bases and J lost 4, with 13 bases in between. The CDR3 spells CSVVQGRGTEAFF. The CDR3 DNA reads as TGCAGCGTTGTGCAGGGAAGGGGCACTGAAGCTTTCTTT.

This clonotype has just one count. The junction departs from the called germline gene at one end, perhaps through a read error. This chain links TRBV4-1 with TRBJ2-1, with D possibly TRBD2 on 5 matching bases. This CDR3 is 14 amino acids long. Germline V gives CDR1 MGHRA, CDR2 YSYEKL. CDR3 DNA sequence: TGCGCCAGCAGCCAAACAGTAGACTACAGTGAGCAGTTCTTC. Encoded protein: CASSQTVDYSEQFF.

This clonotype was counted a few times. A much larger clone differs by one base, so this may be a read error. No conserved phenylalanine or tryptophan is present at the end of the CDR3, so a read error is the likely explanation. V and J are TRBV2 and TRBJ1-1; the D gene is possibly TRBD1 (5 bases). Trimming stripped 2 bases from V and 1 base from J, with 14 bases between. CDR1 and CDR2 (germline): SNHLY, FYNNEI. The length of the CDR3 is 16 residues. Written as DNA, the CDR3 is TGTGCCAGCAGTGAATCTTTCGAAGACAGGAACACTGAAGCTTTCCTT. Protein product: CASSESFEDRNTEAFL.

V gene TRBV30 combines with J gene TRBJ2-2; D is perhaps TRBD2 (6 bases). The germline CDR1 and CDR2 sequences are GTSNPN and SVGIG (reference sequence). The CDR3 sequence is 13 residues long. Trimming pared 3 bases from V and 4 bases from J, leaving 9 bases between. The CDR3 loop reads CAWRGRLTGELFF. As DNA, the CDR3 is TGTGCCTGGAGGGGGAGGCTCACCGGGGAGCTGTTTTTT.

The CDR3 DNA follows: TGTGCCAGCCGGACAGGGTTAGTCTACACCTTC. It is translated as CASRTGLVYTF. The V call is TRBV27, the J call TRBJ1-2, with 8 bases lining up with TRBD1. V lost 8 bases to trimming and J lost 10 bases; unmatched junction nucleotides: 6. CDR3 length: 11 residues. Germline V gene sequence: CDR1 MNHEY, CDR2 SMNVEV (reference sequence).

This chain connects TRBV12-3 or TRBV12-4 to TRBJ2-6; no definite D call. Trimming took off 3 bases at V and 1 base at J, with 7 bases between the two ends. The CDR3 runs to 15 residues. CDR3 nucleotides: TGTGCCAGCAGTTTCTGGAAATCTGGGGCCAACGTCCTGACTTTC. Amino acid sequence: CASSFWKSGANVLTF.

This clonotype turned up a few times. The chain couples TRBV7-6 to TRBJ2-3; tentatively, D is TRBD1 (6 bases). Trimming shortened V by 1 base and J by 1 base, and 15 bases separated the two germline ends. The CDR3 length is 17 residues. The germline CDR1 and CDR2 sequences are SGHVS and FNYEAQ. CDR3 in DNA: TGTGCCAGCAGCTTAGAGGGCCAGGGGACCCGCACAGATACGCAGTATTTT. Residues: CASSLEGQGTRTDTQYF.

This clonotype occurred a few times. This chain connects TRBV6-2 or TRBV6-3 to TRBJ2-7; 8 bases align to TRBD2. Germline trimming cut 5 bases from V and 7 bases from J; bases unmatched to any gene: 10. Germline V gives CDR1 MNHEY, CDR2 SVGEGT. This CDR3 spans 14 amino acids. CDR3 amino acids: CASSPGGRSGEQYF. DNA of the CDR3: TGTGCCAGCAGTCCCGGCGGGAGGTCGGGGGAGCAGTACTTC.

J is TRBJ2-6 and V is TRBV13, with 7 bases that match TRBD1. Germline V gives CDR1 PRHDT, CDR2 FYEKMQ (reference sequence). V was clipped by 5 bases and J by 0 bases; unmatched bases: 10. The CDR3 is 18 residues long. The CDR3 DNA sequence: TGTGCCAGCAGCATAAGACAGGGCTCCCCCTCTGGGGCCAACGTCCTGACTTTC. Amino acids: CASSIRQGSPSGANVLTF.

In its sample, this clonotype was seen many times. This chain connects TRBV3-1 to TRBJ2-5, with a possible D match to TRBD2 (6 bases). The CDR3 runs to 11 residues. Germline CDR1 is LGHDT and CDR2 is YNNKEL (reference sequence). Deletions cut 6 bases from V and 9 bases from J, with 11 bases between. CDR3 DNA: TGTGCCAGCAGACGACGCGGGGCCCAGTACTTC. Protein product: CASRRRGAQYF.

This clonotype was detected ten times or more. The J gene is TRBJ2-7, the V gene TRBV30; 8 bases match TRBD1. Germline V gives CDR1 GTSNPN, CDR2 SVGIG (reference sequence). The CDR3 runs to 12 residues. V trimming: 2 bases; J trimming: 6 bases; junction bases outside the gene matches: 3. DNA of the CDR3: TGTGCCTGGAGTCAGACAGGGGTCGAGCAGTACTTC. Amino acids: CAWSQTGVEQYF.

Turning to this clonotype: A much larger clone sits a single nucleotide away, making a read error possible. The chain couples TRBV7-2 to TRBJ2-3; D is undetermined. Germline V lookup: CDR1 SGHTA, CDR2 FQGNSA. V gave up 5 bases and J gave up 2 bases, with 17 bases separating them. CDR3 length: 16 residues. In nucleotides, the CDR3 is TGTGCCAGCAGCCCCGAGGAGCCTTGGAACACAGATACGCAGTATTTT. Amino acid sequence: CASSPEEPWNTDTQYF.

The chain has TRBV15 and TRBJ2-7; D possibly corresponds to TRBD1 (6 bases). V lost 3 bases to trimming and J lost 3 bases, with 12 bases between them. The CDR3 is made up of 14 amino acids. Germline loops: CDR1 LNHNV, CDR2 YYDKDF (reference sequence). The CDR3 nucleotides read TGTGCCACCAGCAGCCCCACAGGGCTCTACGAGCAGTACTTC. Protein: CATSSPTGLYEQYF. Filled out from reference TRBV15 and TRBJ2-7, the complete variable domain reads DAMVIQNPRYQVTQFGKPVTLSCSQTLNHNVMYWYQQKSSQAPKLLFHYYDKDFNNEADTPDNFQSRRPNTSFCFLDIRSPGLGDTAMYLCATSSPTGLYEQYFGPGTRLTVT.

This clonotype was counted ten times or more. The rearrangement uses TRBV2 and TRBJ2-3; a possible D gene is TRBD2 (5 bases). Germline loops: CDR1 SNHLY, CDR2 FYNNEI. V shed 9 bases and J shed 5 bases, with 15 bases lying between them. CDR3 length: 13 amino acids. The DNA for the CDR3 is TGTGCCAGAGAGAGGGAACTGGGAGATACGCAGTATTTT. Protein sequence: CARERELGDTQYF.